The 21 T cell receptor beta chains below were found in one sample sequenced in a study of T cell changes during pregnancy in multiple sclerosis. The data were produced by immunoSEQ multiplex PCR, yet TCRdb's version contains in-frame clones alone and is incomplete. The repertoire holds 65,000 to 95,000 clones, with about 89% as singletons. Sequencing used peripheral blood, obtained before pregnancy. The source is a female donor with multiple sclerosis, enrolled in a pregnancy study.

Here the CDR3 reads CASSLAGVPYEQYF. The CDR3 nucleotides read TGCGCCAGCAGTTTAGCGGGGGTCCCCTACGAGCAGTACTTC. This chain links TRBV10-2 with TRBJ2-7, with 9 bases identical to TRBD2. The germline V gene encodes CDR1 WSHSY and CDR2 SAAADI. The CDR3 is 14 amino acids. Trimming at V came to 5 bases and at J to 2 bases, leaving 4 bases not matched to a gene.

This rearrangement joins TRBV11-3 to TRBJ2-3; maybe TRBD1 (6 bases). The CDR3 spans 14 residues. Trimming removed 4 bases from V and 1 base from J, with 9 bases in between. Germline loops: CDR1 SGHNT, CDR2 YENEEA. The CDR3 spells CASSSTGRTDTQYF. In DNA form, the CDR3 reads TGTGCCAGCAGCTCGACAGGACGCACAGATACGCAGTATTTT.

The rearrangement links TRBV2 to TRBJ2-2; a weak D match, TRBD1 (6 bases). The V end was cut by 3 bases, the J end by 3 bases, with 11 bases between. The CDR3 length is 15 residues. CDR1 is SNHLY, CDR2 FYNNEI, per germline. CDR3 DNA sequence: TGTGCCAGCAGTGAGGTAGCAGGGGACACCGGGGAGCTGTTTTTT. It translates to CASSEVAGDTGELFF.

The CDR3 reads CSVEAGEGQGKGYEQYF. CDR3 nucleotide sequence: TGCAGCGTTGAAGCGGGGGAAGGACAGGGGAAAGGGTACGAGCAGTACTTC. The rearrangement uses TRBV29-1 and TRBJ2-7; 9 bases agree with TRBD1. CDR3 length equals 17 residues. The germline V gene has CDR1 SQVTM and CDR2 ANQGSEA. The V segment lost 1 base and the J segment 4 bases; nucleotides outside the gene matches: 14.

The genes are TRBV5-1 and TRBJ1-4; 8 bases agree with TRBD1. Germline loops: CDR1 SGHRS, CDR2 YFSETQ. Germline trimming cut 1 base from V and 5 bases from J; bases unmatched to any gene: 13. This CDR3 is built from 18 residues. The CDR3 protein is CASSLWGQVALENEKLFF. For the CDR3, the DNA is TGCGCCAGCAGCTTGTGGGGACAGGTGGCTCTCGAGAATGAAAAACTGTTTTTT.

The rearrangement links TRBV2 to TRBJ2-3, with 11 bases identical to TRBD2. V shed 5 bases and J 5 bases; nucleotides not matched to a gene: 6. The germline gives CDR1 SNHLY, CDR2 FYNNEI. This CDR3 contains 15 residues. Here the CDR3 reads CASSLASGGLDTQYF. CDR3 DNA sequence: TGTGCCAGCAGTCTTGCTAGCGGGGGGTTAGATACGCAGTATTTT.

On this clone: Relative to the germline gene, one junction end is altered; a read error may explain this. The CDR3 here is CASSTGTGGEGEQFF. The CDR3 DNA follows: TGTGCTAGCAGCACCGGGACAGGGGGCGAGGGTGAGCAGTTCTTC. This chain joins TRBV7-7 and TRBJ2-1; 12 positions match TRBD1. Germline-derived CDR1 and CDR2 are SSHAT and FNYEAQ (reference sequence). The CDR3 has 15 amino acids.

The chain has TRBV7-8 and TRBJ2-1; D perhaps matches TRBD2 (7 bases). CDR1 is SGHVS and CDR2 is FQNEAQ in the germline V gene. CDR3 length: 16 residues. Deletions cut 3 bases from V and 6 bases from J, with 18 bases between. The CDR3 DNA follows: TGTGCCAGCAGCTTTGGGACGCGGGGGCGGTCCAATGAGCAGTTCTTC. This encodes CASSFGTRGRSNEQFF.

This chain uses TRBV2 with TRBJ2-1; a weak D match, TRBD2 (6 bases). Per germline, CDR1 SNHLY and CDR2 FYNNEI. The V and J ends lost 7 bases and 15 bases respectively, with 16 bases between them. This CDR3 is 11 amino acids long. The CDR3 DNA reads TGTGCCAGCACCGAGGTCCCCGGGGGGTTCTTC. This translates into CASTEVPGGFF.

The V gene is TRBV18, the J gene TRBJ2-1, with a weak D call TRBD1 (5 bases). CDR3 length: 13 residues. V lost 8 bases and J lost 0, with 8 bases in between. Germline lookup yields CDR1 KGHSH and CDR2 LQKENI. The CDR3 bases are TGTGCCAGCCGAGACAGCTCCTACAATGAGCAGTTCTTC. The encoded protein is CASRDSSYNEQFF.

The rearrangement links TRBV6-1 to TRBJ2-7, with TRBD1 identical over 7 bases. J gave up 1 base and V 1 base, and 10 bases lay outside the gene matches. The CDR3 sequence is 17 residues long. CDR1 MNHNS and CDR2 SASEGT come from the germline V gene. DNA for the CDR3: TGTGCCAGCAGTGAAGGGTACAGGGGAGAGTCATCCTACGAGCAGTACTTC. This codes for CASSEGYRGESSYEQYF.

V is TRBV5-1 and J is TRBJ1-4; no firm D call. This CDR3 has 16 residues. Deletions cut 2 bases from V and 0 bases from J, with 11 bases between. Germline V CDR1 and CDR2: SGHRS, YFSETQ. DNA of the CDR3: TGCGCCAGCAGCTTTTTGACACCGGCAACTAATGAAAAACTGTTTTTT. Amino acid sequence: CASSFLTPATNEKLFF. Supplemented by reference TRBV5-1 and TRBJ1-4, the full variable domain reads KAGVTQTPRYLIKTRGQQVTLSCSPISGHRSVSWYQQTPGQGLQFLFEYFSETQRNKGNFPGRFSGRQFSNSRSEMNVSTLELGDSALYLCASSFLTPATNEKLFFGSGTQLSVL.

As DNA, the CDR3 is TGTGCCAGCAGCTCGGAGGGCGACGAGCAGTACTTC. It codes for CASSSEGDEQYF. The rearrangement links TRBV7-6 to TRBJ2-7, with D tentatively TRBD2 (6 bases). Trimming left V 4 bases short and J 5 bases short, with 9 bases between. Germline V gene data show CDR1 as SGHVS and CDR2 as FNYEAQ. The CDR3 extends over 12 amino acids. The full variable domain, rest sourced from reference TRBV7-6 and TRBJ2-7, is GAGVSQSPRYKVTKRGQDVALRCDPISGHVSLYWYRQALGQGPEFLTYFNYEAQQDKSGLPNDRFSAERPEGSISTLTIQRTEQRDSAMYRCASSSEGDEQYFGPGTRLTVT.

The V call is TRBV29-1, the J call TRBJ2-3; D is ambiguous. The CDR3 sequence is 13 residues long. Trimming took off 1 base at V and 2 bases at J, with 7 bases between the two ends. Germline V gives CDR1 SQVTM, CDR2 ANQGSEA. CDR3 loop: CSVEGRHTDTQYF. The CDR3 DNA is TGCAGCGTTGAAGGCAGACACACAGATACGCAGTATTTT.

The chain's CDR3 is CASSDRGAGSYEQYF. The CDR3 nucleotides read TGTGCCAGTAGTGACCGGGGGGCGGGCTCCTACGAGCAGTACTTC. V usage is TRBV19 and J usage is TRBJ2-7; D possibly corresponds to TRBD2 (7 bases). CDR3 length: 15 amino acids. The V end was cut by 5 bases, the J end by 0 bases, with 14 bases between. CDR1 is LNHDA and CDR2 is SQIVND in the germline V gene (reference sequence).

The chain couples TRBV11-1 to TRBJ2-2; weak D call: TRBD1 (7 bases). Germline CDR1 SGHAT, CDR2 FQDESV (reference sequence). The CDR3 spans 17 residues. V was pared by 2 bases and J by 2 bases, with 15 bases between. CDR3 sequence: CASSLIGGTANTGELFF. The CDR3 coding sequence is TGTGCCAGCAGCTTAATAGGCGGGACAGCTAACACCGGGGAGCTGTTTTTT.

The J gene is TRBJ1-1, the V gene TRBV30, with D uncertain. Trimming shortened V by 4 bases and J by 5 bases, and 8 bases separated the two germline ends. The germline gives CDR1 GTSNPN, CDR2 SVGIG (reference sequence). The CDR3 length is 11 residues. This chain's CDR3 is CAWTLLTEAFF. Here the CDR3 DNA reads TGTGCCTGGACCCTATTAACTGAAGCTTTCTTT.

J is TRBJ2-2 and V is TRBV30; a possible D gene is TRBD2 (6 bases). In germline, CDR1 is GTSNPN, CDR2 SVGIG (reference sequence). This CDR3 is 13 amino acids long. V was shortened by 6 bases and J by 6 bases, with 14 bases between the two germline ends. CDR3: CACSTGGAGELFF. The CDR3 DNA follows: TGTGCCTGCTCAACCGGGGGTGCCGGGGAGCTGTTTTTT.

The CDR3, as DNA: TGTGCCAGCAGCTTAGCTTGGGTGACTAGGGGCTCCTACGAGCAGTACTTC. The encoded protein is CASSLAWVTRGSYEQYF. The genes are TRBV7-9 and TRBJ2-7; D is perhaps TRBD2 (6 bases). Trimming pared 0 bases from V and 0 bases from J, leaving 15 bases between. The CDR3 contains 17 residues. From germline, CDR1 is SEHNR and CDR2 FQNEAQ (reference sequence).

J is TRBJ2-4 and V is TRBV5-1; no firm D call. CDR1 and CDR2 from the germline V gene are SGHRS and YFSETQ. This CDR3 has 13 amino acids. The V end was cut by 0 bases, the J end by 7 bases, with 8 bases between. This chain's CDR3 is CASSLEPGNIQYF. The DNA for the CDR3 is TGCGCCAGCAGCTTGGAACCCGGGAACATTCAGTACTTC.

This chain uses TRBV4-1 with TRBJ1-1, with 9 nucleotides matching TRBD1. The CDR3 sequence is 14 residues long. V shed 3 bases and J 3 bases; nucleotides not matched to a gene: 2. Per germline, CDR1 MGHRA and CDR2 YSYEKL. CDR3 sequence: CASSQTGGYTEAFF. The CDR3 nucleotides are TGCGCCAGCAGCCAGACAGGGGGGTACACTGAAGCTTTCTTT.